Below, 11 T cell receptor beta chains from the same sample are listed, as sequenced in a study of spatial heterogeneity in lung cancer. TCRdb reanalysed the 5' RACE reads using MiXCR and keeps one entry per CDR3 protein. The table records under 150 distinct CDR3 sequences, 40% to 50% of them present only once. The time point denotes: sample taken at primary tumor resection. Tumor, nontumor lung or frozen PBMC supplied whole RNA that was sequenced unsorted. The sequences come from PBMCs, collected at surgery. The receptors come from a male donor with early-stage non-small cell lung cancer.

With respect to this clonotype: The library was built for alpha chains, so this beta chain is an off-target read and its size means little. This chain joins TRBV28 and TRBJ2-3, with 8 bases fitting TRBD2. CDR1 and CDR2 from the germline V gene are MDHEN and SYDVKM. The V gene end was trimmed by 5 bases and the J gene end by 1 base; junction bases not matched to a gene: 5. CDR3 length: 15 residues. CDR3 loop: CASSGTLAGTDTQYF. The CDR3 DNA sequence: TGTGCCAGCAGTGGCACACTAGCGGGCACAGATACGCAGTATTTT.

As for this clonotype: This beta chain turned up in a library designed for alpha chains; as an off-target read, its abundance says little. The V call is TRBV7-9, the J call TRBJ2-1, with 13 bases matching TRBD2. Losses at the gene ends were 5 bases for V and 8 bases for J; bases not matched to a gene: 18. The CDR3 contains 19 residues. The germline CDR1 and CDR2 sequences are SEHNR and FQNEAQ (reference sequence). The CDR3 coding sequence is TGTGCCAGCAGCACCCGCAGCTTTTCACTAGCGGGAGGGGCGTATGAGCAGTTCTTC. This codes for CASSTRSFSLAGGAYEQFF.

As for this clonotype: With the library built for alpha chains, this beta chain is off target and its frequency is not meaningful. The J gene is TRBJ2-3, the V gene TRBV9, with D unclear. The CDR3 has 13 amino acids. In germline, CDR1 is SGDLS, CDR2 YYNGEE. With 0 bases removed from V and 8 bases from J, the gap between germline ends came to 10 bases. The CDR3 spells CASSVGQLATQYF. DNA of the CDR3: TGTGCCAGCAGCGTAGGCCAGTTAGCTACGCAGTATTTT.

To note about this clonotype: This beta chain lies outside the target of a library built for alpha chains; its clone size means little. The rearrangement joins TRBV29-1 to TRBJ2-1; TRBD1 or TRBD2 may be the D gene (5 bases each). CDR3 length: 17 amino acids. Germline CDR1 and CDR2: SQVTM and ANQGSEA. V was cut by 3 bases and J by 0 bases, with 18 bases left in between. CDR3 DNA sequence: TGCAGCGTTGATCGATCCAGGGACCTGAGCTCCTACAATGAGCAGTTCTTC. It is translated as CSVDRSRDLSSYNEQFF.

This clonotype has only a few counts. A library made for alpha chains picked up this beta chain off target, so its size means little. CDR3 amino acids: CASSTSGVNRDTQYF. The CDR3 DNA sequence: TGCGCCAGCAGCACTAGCGGGGTGAATCGGGATACGCAGTATTTT. The chain has TRBV5-1 and TRBJ2-3; 10 bases are a match to TRBD2. Losses at the gene ends were 4 bases for V and 6 bases for J; bases not matched to a gene: 8. Germline CDR1 is SGHRS and CDR2 is YFSETQ. The CDR3 is 15 amino acids.

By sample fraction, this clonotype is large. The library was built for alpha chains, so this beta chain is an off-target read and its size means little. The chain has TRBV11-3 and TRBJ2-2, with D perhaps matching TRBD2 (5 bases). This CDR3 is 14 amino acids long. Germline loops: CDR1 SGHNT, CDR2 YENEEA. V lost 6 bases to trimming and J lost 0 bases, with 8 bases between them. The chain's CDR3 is CASSDGANTGELFF. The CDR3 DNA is TGTGCCAGCAGTGACGGGGCGAACACCGGGGAGCTGTTTTTT.

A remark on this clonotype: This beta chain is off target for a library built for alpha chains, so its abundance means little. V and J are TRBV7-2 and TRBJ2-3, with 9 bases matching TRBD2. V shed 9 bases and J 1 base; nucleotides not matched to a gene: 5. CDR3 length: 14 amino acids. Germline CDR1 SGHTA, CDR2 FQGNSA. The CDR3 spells CASSGRGGTDTQYF. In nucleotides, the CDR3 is TGTGCCAGTAGCGGGAGAGGGGGCACAGATACGCAGTATTTT. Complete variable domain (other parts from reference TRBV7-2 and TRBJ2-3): GAGVSQSPSNKVTEKGKDVELRCDPISGHTALYWYRQSLGQGLEFLIYFQGNSAPDKSGLPSDRFSAERTGGSVSTLTIQRTQQEDSAVYLCASSGRGGTDTQYFGPGTRLTVL.

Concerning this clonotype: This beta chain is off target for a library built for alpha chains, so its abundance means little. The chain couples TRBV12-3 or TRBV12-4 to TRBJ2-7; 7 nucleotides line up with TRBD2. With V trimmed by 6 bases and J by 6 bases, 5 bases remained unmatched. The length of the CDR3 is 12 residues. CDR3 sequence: CASRLGGFEQYF. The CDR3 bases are TGTGCCAGCAGACTGGGGGGGTTCGAGCAGTACTTC.

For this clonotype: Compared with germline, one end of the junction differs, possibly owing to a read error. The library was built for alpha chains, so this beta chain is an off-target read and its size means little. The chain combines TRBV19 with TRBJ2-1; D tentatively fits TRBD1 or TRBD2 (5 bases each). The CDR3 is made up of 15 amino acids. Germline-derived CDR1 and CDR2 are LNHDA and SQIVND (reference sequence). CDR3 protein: CASRSLGRAYNEQFF. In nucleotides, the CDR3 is TGTGCAAGTAGGTCGTTGGGACGAGCCTACAATGAGCAGTTCTTC.

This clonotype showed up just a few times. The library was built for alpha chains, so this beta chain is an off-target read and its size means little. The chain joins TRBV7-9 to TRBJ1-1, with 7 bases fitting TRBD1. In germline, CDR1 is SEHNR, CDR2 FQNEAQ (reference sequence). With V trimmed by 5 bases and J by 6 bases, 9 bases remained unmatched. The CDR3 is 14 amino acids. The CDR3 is CASSRTTGAAEAFF. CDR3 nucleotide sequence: TGTGCCAGCAGCCGAACCACAGGGGCGGCTGAAGCTTTCTTT.

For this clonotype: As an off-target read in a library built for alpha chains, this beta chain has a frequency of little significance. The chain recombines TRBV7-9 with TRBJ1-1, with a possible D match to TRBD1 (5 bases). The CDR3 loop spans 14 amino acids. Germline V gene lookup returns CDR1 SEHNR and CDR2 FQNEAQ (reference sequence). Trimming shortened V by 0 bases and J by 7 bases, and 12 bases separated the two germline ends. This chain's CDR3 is CASSLASTGGEAFF. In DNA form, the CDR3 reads TGTGCCAGCAGCTTAGCCTCCACAGGAGGTGAAGCTTTCTTT.